These T cell receptor beta chains were read from a single sample in a study of blood T cell repertoires in COVID-19. Libraries were prepared by immunoSEQ multiplex PCR; TCRdb keeps only in-frame clonotypes and omits some of them. The profile covers 40,000 to 65,000 clones, with 70% to 85% appearing a single time and 11% to 15% taken by the ten largest. Sample: peripheral blood. The receptor source for this set is a human donor in a cohort sampled during active COVID-19. Both conserved end residues are part of each CDR3.

TRBV18	TRBJ2-7	CASSPGLGPRREQYF
TRBV14	TRBJ1-2	CASSIQGARSYTF
TRBV14	TRBJ2-5	CASSWAGGKETQYF
TRBV6-5	TRBJ2-1	CASSPGLAGDNEQFF
TRBV7-2	TRBJ1-5	CASSLWQGGNQPQHF
TRBV2	TRBJ1-1	CASSAGTGAVTEAFF
TRBV2	TRBJ2-2	CASSDRGLNTGELFF
TRBV9	TRBJ2-5	CASSRGDGTTQYF
TRBV5-4	TRBJ2-3	CASSPNSVGGGTDTQYF
TRBV27	TRBJ2-7	CASSLRDSLREQYF
TRBV30	TRBJ1-3	CAWSRTGSGNTIYF
TRBV5-8	TRBJ2-3	CASSPTSGGGTDTQYF
TRBV24-1	TRBJ1-5	CATSDSSGTGVRPQHF
TRBV6-6	TRBJ1-3	CASSSVGNTIYF
TRBV18	TRBJ2-5	CASSPMGRQETQYF
TRBV5-1	TRBJ2-3	CASRAPGDTQYF
TRBV30	TRBJ2-1	CAWSARSSVNEQFF
TRBV7-9	TRBJ2-3	CASSLASRQGITDTQYF
TRBV4-1	TRBJ2-6	CASSQEMGGRGANVLTF
TRBV21-1	TRBJ2-5	CASSKGDRLQETQYF
TRBV24-1	TRBJ1-4	CATSDFPEAPGILNEKLFF
TRBV9	TRBJ2-7	CASSPGLDRSPYF
TRBV4-3	TRBJ1-2	CASSQAVNYGYTF
TRBV28	TRBJ1-4	CASSPQLGLTNEKLFF
TRBV7-9	TRBJ1-5	CASSLQGNQPQHF
TRBV21-1	TRBJ2-5	CASSKLSRSGFLNPQETQYF